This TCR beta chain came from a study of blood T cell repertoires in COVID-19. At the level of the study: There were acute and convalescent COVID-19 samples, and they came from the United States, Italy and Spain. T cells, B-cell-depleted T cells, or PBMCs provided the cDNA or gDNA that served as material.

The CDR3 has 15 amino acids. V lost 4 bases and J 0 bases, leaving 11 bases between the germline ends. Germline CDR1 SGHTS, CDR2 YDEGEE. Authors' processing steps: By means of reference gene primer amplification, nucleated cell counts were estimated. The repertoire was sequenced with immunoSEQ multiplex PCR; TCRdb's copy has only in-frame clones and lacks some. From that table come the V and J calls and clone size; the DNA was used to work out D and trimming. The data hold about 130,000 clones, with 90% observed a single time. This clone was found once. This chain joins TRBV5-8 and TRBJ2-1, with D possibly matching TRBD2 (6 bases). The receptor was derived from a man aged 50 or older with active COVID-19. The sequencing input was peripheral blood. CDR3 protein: CASSPDGSSYNEQFF. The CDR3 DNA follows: TGTGCCAGCAGCCCGGACGGGAGCTCCTACAATGAGCAGTTCTTC. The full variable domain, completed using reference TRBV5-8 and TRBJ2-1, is EAGVTQSPTHLIKTRGQQATLRCSPISGHTSVYWYQQALGLGLQFLLWYDEGEERNRGNFPPRFSGRQFPNYSSELNVNALELEDSALYLCASSPDGSSYNEQFFGPGTRLTVL.